This T cell receptor (beta chain) was identified during a study of blood T cell repertoires in COVID-19. About the study: Acute-phase and convalescent COVID-19 samples originated in the United States, Italy and Spain.

The germline gives CDR1 LNHDA, CDR2 SQIVND (reference sequence). The CDR3 has 14 amino acids. The J segment lost 2 bases and the V segment lost 4 bases, leaving 3 bases of the junction unmatched. Allocation to cohorts depended on clinical history reported by the participants. Either two negative PCRs, clearance, or symptom resolution qualified Cohort 3 donors as recovered. Some clones are missing from TCRdb's copy, which holds only in-frame ones; the method was immunoSEQ multiplex PCR. This sample carries roughly 130,000 clones, 70% to 85% of them seen once, and the ten largest clones take 9.2%. The chain combines TRBV19 with TRBJ2-5; 8 nucleotides agree with TRBD1. This TCR was sampled from a man in his fifties who had recovered from COVID-19. What was sequenced was PBMCs or T cells enriched from blood (not recorded which). Written as DNA, the CDR3 is TGTGCCAGTAGTAAATGGACAGGGCAAGAGACCCAGTACTTC. This sequence encodes CASSKWTGQETQYF.